Included here is one T cell receptor beta chain sequence, with context. The record originates from a study of PD-1 blockade in classical Hodgkin lymphoma. Sequenced by immunoSEQ multiplex PCR; TCRdb stores in-frame clones only, minus some. Seen here are roughly 30,000 clones, around 79% observed once, and the top ten hold roughly 0.52%. As to time point: cycle 4 day 1 (C4D1), after more than five weeks of nivolumab. Every patient relapsed after autologous stem cell transplantation, and brentuximab vedotin exposure varied. Out of thawed PBMCs, magnetic negative selection purified CD4+ T cells. This TCR came from a human donor with classical Hodgkin lymphoma. Sequenced material: CD4+ T cells from blood, taken before the fourth cycle of nivolumab.

This CDR3 is CSAGVPEQYF. The CDR3 coding sequence is TGCAGTGCGGGGGTTCCCGAGCAGTACTTC. V gene TRBV20-1 combines with J gene TRBJ2-7; perhaps D is TRBD1 or TRBD2 (5 bases each). Germline values: CDR1 DFQATT, CDR2 SNEGSKA (reference sequence). The CDR3 is 10 amino acids. Trimming stripped 6 bases from V and 6 bases from J, with 9 bases between.